This T cell receptor beta chain was captured by sequencing in a study of radiation and T cells in renal cell carcinoma. Turning to the study itself: Nephrectomy followed 15 Gy stereotactic body radiation by 4 weeks. Overall study findings and caveats: From baseline, blood top tumor clonotypes peaked at 2 weeks post-radiation. No pretreatment tumor biopsies were available for baseline clonotypes.

Produced via immunoSEQ multiplex PCR; TCRdb's table is partial and in-frame only. The table includes some 150,000 clones, approximately 87% detected once. V lost 8 bases to trimming and J lost 1 base, with 9 bases between them. The V gene's germline CDR1 is WNHNN and CDR2 SYGVQD (reference sequence). This CDR3 has 13 amino acids. This clone was seen a few times. Its cognate antigen is unknown. The time point: baseline pretreatment blood. Treatment noted: 15 Gy SBRT to primary tumor, nephrectomy 4 weeks later. The patient's renal cell carcinoma had clear cell pathology. This sequence was found in a woman between 50 and 59 years old with renal cell carcinoma. The sequences come from blood, collected from a patient whose treatment included radiotherapy and nephrectomy. This rearrangement joins TRBV10-1 to TRBJ2-1; D gene unclear. CDR3 in DNA: TGCGCCAGCCAAATGACATCCTACAATGAGCAGTTCTTC. It codes for CASQMTSYNEQFF.